This TCR beta chain originates from a study of shared clonotypes between healthy human individuals. Produced via immunoSEQ multiplex PCR; TCRdb's table is partial and in-frame only. This sample has more than 2,000,000 clones, with approximately 93% found just once. Of note for this clone: Its matching antigen is unknown.

Trimming left V 3 bases short and J 7 bases short, with 24 bases between. Germline V gives CDR1 SQVTM, CDR2 ANQGSEA. The CDR3 totals 16 residues. Whole-study findings and limits: Naive subsets typically showed greater estimated richness than memory subsets.

Source material: naive CD4+ T cells from PBMCs. Subset in this sample: CD45RA+ positively selected. This sequence was found in a man aged 18 to 29 in good health. Some clones in this sample may be carry-over from other donors' samples. The chain employs TRBV29-1 and TRBJ1-2; tentative D call: TRBD1 (5 bases). The CDR3 DNA reads TGCAGCGTTGAGCCCCCCCGGTTGGGACGCCTTGGTGGCTACACCTTC. Its protein product is CSVEPPRLGRLGGYTF.